This is a list of T cell receptor beta chains from one sample in a study of graft-versus-host responses after intestinal transplantation. Clones were sequenced by immunoSEQ multiplex PCR, and TCRdb holds only the in-frame ones, with some missing. The data hold fewer than 8,500 clones, with over 95% observed a single time. Sequenced material: PBMCs, taken 23 days after intestinal transplant. These TCRs come from a human patient who received an intestinal transplant, so some T cells may come from the graft donor. Both conserved end residues are part of each CDR3. The order of the fields is CDR3 length, J gene, V gene, CDR3 protein.

15,TRBJ2-1,TRBV11-2,CASSLLPTGYNEQFF
16,TRBJ2-3,TRBV11-2,CASSSSHREVPDTQYF
15,TRBJ2-3,TRBV7-8,CASSLAGRLTDTQYF
17,TRBJ1-5,TRBV7-8,CASSLATAGIGNQPQHF
15,TRBJ2-7,TRBV29-1,CSVESLTSGSYEQYF
15,TRBJ2-1,TRBV7-9,CASSFMTGGVNEQFF
14,TRBJ2-3,TRBV29-1,CSARGSGSTDTQYF
13,TRBJ2-3,TRBV10-1,CASSEWDTDTQYF
16,TRBJ2-2,TRBV10-3,CAISPLPDRNTGELFF
17,TRBJ2-3,TRBV28,CASTSLEERASTDTQYF
14,TRBJ2-7,TRBV13,CASSLGTQGREQYF
14,TRBJ2-2,TRBV27,CASSLSGGTGELFF
17,TRBJ2-7,TRBV10-1,CASNHPAGTRGSYEQYF
11,TRBJ2-7,TRBV30,CAWKTDYEQYF
15,TRBJ1-1,TRBV7-9,CASSPSADKNTEAFF
18,TRBJ2-1,TRBV5-1,CASSLVPSGGAGDNEQFF
17,TRBJ2-6,TRBV5-1,CASSPVTWGYGANVLTF
12,TRBJ2-1,TRBV11-2,CASSFGWTEQFF
18,TRBJ2-1,TRBV13,CASSDGGLAGDIGNEQFF
15,TRBJ2-7,TRBV9,CASSVGDNPSYEQYF
13,TRBJ2-5,TRBV27,CASARQTQETQYF
13,TRBJ2-3,TRBV21-1,CASSLNSTDTQYF
19,TRBJ2-2,TRBV6-1,CASSGRRPGTSGNTGELFF